What follows describes a single TCR beta chain. Antigen: not known. These data are taken from a study of cytomegalovirus exposure and HLA in healthy donors. Regarding the study as a whole: As was reported, the HLA-A and HLA-B alleles of most subjects were accurately predicted from TCR beta sequences. Later analysis suggested most CMV-associated TCR beta chains were HLA-restricted.

Germline V CDR1 and CDR2: MNHNY, SVGAGI (reference sequence). The CDR3 length is 14 residues. With V trimmed by 8 bases and J by 2 bases, 4 bases remained unmatched. The study ran its PCR with 60 Vbeta and 13 Jbeta primers. Clones were read by immunoSEQ multiplex PCR, and TCRdb kept only the in-frame ones, dropping some. Of some 170,000 clones detected, approximately 72% appear once; the ten largest clones hold around 2.3%. The sequence derives from a human donor in good health. The sequenced material came from PBMCs. This chain connects TRBV6-6 to TRBJ2-7; 12 bases are shared with TRBD2. CDR3 residues: CASEGLAGPYEQYF. Written as DNA, the CDR3 is TGTGCCAGCGAAGGACTAGCGGGGCCCTACGAGCAGTACTTC.